This T cell receptor (beta chain) was found in a study of early T cells in non-severe SARS-CoV-2 infection. Study-wide context: It was bulk RNA from unsorted whole blood that was sequenced, and the chains were unpaired.

Germline V lookup: CDR1 SGDLS, CDR2 YYNGEE. The CDR3 runs 15 residues. With 4 bases removed from V and 3 bases from J, the gap between germline ends came to 17 bases. This clonotype was counted at least ten times. Each CDR3 protein gets one entry after TCRdb re-called the 5' RACE reads with MiXCR. This table holds some 42,000 distinct CDR3 sequences, approximately 5.9% found once. The sample here was whole blood, taken at baseline. The chain links TRBV9 to TRBJ2-7; D call uncertain. The TCR originated in an adult who was a healthcare worker with PCR-confirmed SARS-CoV-2 infection or an uninfected control (not recorded which). This CDR3 is CASSPRTQVGYEQYF. CDR3 nucleotide sequence: TGTGCCAGCAGCCCGAGGACGCAGGTGGGCTACGAGCAGTACTTC. The whole variable domain, remainder taken from reference TRBV9 and TRBJ2-7, is DSGVTQTPKHLITATGQRVTLRCSPRSGDLSVYWYQQSLDQGLQFLIQYYNGEERAKGNILERFSAQQFPDLHSELNLSSLELGDSALYFCASSPRTQVGYEQYFGPGTRLTVT.